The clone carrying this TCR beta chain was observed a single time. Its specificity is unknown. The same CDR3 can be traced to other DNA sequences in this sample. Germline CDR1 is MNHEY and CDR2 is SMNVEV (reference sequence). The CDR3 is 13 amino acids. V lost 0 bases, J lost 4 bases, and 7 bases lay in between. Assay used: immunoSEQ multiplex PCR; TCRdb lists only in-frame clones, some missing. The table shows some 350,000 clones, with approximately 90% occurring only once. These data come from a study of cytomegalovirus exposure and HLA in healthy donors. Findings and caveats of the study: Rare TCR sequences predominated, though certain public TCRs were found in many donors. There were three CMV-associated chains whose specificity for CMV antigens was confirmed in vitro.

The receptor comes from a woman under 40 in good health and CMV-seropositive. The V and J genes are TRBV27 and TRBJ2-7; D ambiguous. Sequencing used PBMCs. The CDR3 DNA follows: TGTGCCAGCAGTTTATCGGTCAGTTACGAGCAGTACTTC. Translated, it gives CASSLSVSYEQYF.